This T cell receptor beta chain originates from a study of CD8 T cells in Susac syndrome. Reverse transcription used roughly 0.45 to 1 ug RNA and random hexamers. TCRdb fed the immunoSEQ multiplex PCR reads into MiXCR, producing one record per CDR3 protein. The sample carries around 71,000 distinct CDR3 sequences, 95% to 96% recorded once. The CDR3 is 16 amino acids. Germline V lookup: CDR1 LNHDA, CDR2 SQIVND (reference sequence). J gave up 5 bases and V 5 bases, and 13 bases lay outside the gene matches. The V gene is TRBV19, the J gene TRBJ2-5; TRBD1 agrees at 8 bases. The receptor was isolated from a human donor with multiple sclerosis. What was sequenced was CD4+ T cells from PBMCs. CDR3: CASSAGQGAPWETQYF. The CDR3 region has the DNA TGTGCCAGTAGTGCTGGGCAGGGGGCGCCTTGGGAGACCCAGTACTTC.